One and the same sample provided the 22 T cell receptor beta chains below, sequenced in a study of patients and donors after allogeneic stem cell transplantation. TCRdb reprocessed the RT-PCR reads with MiXCR, giving one entry per CDR3 protein. The sample shows approximately 140,000 distinct CDR3 sequences, about two fifths of them seen only once. Sequencing was carried out using blood, either unsorted or a sorted T cell fraction (not recorded which). These receptors all stem from a human donor who was either an allogeneic HSCT recipient or a stem cell or donor lymphocyte infusion donor (not recorded which). It is not recorded whose cells these are; they may come from a transplant donor.

The chain carries TRBV12-3 or TRBV12-4 and TRBJ1-3, with D perhaps matching TRBD1 (5 bases). This CDR3 spans 14 amino acids. Trimming removed 3 bases from V and 3 bases from J, with 9 bases in between. The CDR3 DNA follows: TGTGCCAGCAGTTTCCCAGGGAATGGAAACACCATATATTTT. Residues: CASSFPGNGNTIYF.

This clonotype has just a few counts. The chain joins TRBV12-3 or TRBV12-4 to TRBJ1-5; 8 nucleotides match TRBD1. The CDR3 is 15 amino acids. J was trimmed by 2 bases and V by 7 bases; bases with no gene match: 7. The CDR3 DNA is TGTGCCAGCACCAAGACAGGGGAGGGCAATCAGCCCCAGCATTTT. The encoded protein is CASTKTGEGNQPQHF.

This chain uses TRBV11-2 with TRBJ1-2; 7 nucleotides agree with TRBD1. Trimming took 5 bases from V and 6 from J; bases not matched to a gene: 6. Germline V gene data show CDR1 as SGHAT and CDR2 as FQNNGV. The CDR3 runs 13 residues. The CDR3 DNA reads TGTGCCAGCAGCCCGACAGGGCTCCATGGCTACACCTTC. This encodes CASSPTGLHGYTF.

This clonotype was observed a few times. V and J are TRBV12-3 or TRBV12-4 and TRBJ1-3; tentatively, D is TRBD1 (5 bases). The CDR3 runs 20 residues. Trimming removed 4 bases at V and 1 base at J, with 26 bases between. This chain's CDR3 is CASSSPGVFRGAESGNTIYF. The CDR3 DNA sequence: TGTGCCAGCAGTTCTCCCGGGGTTTTTCGGGGCGCAGAGTCTGGAAACACCATATATTTT.

This clonotype showed up just a few times. The gene calls are TRBV6-6 and TRBJ1-5; maybe TRBD1 (6 bases). Germline V gene lookup returns CDR1 MNHNY and CDR2 SVGAGI (reference sequence). This CDR3 is 13 amino acids long. Trimming took off 4 bases at V and 7 bases at J, with 11 bases between the two ends. In nucleotides, the CDR3 is TGTGCCAGCAGTTTATCAGGGGAACAGCCCCAGCATTTT. This codes for CASSLSGEQPQHF.

This sequence joins TRBV4-3 and TRBJ2-2; D gene uncertain. This CDR3 has 15 residues. Trimming stripped 4 bases from V and 0 bases from J, with 9 bases between. Germline lookup yields CDR1 LGHNA and CDR2 YSLEER. This CDR3 is CASSPMRANTGELFF. Written as DNA, the CDR3 is TGCGCCAGCAGCCCGATGAGAGCGAACACCGGGGAGCTGTTTTTT.

The V gene is TRBV20-1, the J gene TRBJ2-1; TRBD2 agrees at 9 bases. CDR1 DFQATT and CDR2 SNEGSKA come from the germline V gene (reference sequence). The CDR3 has 13 amino acids. Losses at the gene ends were 4 bases for V and 10 bases for J; bases not matched to a gene: 8. The CDR3 nucleotides are TGCAGTGCTAAGCGGGGGGCCAAAGGGGAGCAGTTCTTC. Translation: CSAKRGAKGEQFF.

This clonotype came up a few times. This chain links TRBV7-2 with TRBJ2-5; 9 bases are shared with TRBD1. This CDR3 has 17 residues. Germline V lookup: CDR1 SGHTA, CDR2 FQGNSA. After removal of 5 bases from V and 5 bases from J, the junction contained 15 bases not matched to a gene. CDR3 coding DNA: TGTGCCAGCAGCCATCCTCAGGACAGGGGAACGCGCGAGACCCAGTACTTC. Protein product: CASSHPQDRGTRETQYF.

CDR3 sequence reads: CASSQLSDRGNSPLHF. The CDR3 nucleotides are TGTGCCAGCAGCCAATTAAGCGACAGGGGGAATTCACCCCTCCACTTT. The gene calls are TRBV3-1 and TRBJ1-6; 9 positions agree with TRBD1. This CDR3 is 16 amino acids long. Germline V gene data show CDR1 as LGHDT and CDR2 as YNNKEL (reference sequence). V dropped 2 bases and J dropped 7; count of bases not matched to a gene: 6.

The V gene is TRBV18, the J gene TRBJ1-5; D remains ambiguous. CDR1 is KGHSH, CDR2 LQKENI, per germline. The CDR3 has 15 residues. The V and J ends lost 3 bases and 0 bases respectively, with 9 bases between them. CDR3 in DNA: TGTGCCAGCTCACCGACAACAGATAGCAATCAGCCCCAGCATTTT. This gives the protein CASSPTTDSNQPQHF.

The gene calls are TRBV12-3 or TRBV12-4 and TRBJ2-1; D unresolved. Deletions cut 7 bases from V and 2 bases from J, with 9 bases between. The CDR3 extends over 13 amino acids. The CDR3 DNA reads as TGTGCCAGCATAAAAAGGGCCTACAATGAGCAGTTCTTC. Encoded protein: CASIKRAYNEQFF.

The V gene is TRBV5-1, the J gene TRBJ1-3; D call uncertain. The CDR3 has 14 amino acids. Deletions cut 0 bases from V and 0 bases from J, with 4 bases between. Looked up from germline, CDR1 is SGHRS and CDR2 is YFSETQ. Here the CDR3 DNA reads TGCGCCAGCAGCTTGGACAGCTCTGGAAACACCATATATTTT. Its protein product is CASSLDSSGNTIYF. The variable domain in full, completed from reference TRBV5-1 and TRBJ1-3, reads KAGVTQTPRYLIKTRGQQVTLSCSPISGHRSVSWYQQTPGQGLQFLFEYFSETQRNKGNFPGRFSGRQFSNSRSEMNVSTLELGDSALYLCASSLDSSGNTIYFGEGSWLTVV.

The chain has TRBV29-1 and TRBJ2-2, with no clear D. Germline V lookup: CDR1 SQVTM, CDR2 ANQGSEA. CDR3 length: 13 residues. V lost 3 bases and J 3 bases, leaving 8 bases between the germline ends. The CDR3 DNA sequence: TGCAGCGTTGACACTGAATACACCGGGGAGCTGTTTTTT. Amino acids: CSVDTEYTGELFF.

The rearrangement links TRBV28 to TRBJ2-1; the D gene is possibly TRBD2 (5 bases). Germline values: CDR1 MDHEN, CDR2 SYDVKM. Trimming cost V 8 bases and J 5 bases, with 16 bases left between them. The CDR3 runs to 14 residues. CDR3 bases: TGTGCCAGCGTTCGAGGGTGGGTAGACAATGAGCAGTTCTTC. It translates to CASVRGWVDNEQFF. Together with reference TRBV28 and TRBJ2-1, the CDR3 gives the full variable domain: DVKVTQSSRYLVKRTGEKVFLECVQDMDHENMFWYRQDPGLGLRLIYFSYDVKMKEKGDIPEGYSVSREKKERFSLILESASTNQTSMYLCASVRGWVDNEQFFGPGTRLTVL.

The chain has TRBV5-1 and TRBJ2-7; maybe TRBD2 (6 bases). Looked up from germline, CDR1 is SGHRS and CDR2 is YFSETQ. V was trimmed by 2 bases and J by 0 bases, leaving 6 bases between them. This CDR3 contains 13 residues. CDR3 DNA: TGCGCCAGCAGCTTCGGGGGCTCCTACGAGCAGTACTTC. This codes for CASSFGGSYEQYF. Full variable domain (outside the CDR3, taken from reference TRBV5-1 and TRBJ2-7): KAGVTQTPRYLIKTRGQQVTLSCSPISGHRSVSWYQQTPGQGLQFLFEYFSETQRNKGNFPGRFSGRQFSNSRSEMNVSTLELGDSALYLCASSFGGSYEQYFGPGTRLTVT.

In this sample, this clonotype turned up a few times. The V gene is TRBV6-5, the J gene TRBJ1-5; 11 nucleotides agree with TRBD1. CDR1 is MNHEY and CDR2 is SVGAGI in the germline V gene. The V and J ends lost 9 bases and 3 bases, in that order; junction bases with no gene match: 7. The CDR3 runs to 15 residues. In nucleotides, the CDR3 is TGTGCCAGTGCTATGGGACAGGGGGACAATCAGCCCCAGCATTTT. Translating it yields CASAMGQGDNQPQHF.

V and J are TRBV6-6 and TRBJ1-6, with D possibly TRBD1 on 6 matching bases. Germline V lookup: CDR1 MNHNY, CDR2 SVGAGI (reference sequence). Trimming shortened V by 0 bases and J by 10 bases, and 16 bases separated the two germline ends. CDR3 length equals 16 residues. CDR3 in amino acids: CASSYSAQGGGSPLHF. CDR3 bases: TGTGCCAGCAGTTACTCGGCACAGGGAGGTGGGTCACCCCTCCACTTT.

The chain couples TRBV9 to TRBJ1-2; TRBD1 agrees at 8 bases. With 3 bases clipped from V and 3 bases from J, the junction kept 7 bases outside the gene matches. From germline, CDR1 is SGDLS and CDR2 YYNGEE. The CDR3 is 15 amino acids. CDR3 sequence: CASSGRQGMDYGYTF. CDR3 DNA: TGTGCCAGCAGCGGTAGACAGGGGATGGACTATGGCTACACCTTC.

This CDR3 reads CASSPVGRGFQETQYF. Here the CDR3 DNA reads TGTGCCAGCAGTCCCGTCGGGAGGGGGTTTCAAGAGACCCAGTACTTC. J is TRBJ2-5 and V is TRBV28; 8 nucleotides agree with TRBD2. The CDR3 covers 16 residues. Germline CDR1 is MDHEN and CDR2 is SYDVKM. The V and J ends lost 5 bases and 2 bases, in that order; junction bases with no gene match: 10.

The chain has TRBV24-1 and TRBJ2-5; D gene unclear. Trimming stripped 2 bases from V and 7 bases from J, with 4 bases between. CDR1 and CDR2 (germline): KGHDR, SFDVKD. This CDR3 is built from 11 residues. The CDR3 nucleotides read TGTGCCACCAGTGATTGGTTGACCCAGTACTTC. This translates into CATSDWLTQYF.

This clonotype was observed a handful of times. V is TRBV12-3 or TRBV12-4 and J is TRBJ2-7; a weak D match, TRBD2 (5 bases). There are 13 residues in the CDR3. The V end lost 3 bases, the J end lost 6 bases, and 12 bases lay between the germline ends. The CDR3 DNA reads as TGTGCCAGCAGTTTCTTACCCCGGGGCGAGCAGTACTTC. It encodes CASSFLPRGEQYF.

The V and J genes are TRBV12-3 or TRBV12-4 and TRBJ2-4; D gene ambiguous. This CDR3 contains 13 residues. Trimming removed 6 bases at V and 2 bases at J, with 8 bases between. The DNA for the CDR3 is TGTGCCAGCAGATCTAGAACCAAAAACATTCAGTACTTC. Its protein product is CASRSRTKNIQYF.